Listed here are 25 T cell receptor beta chains from one sample, sequenced in a study of beta chain features in type 1 diabetes. Study-wide findings and caveats: Type 1 diabetes patients showed a moderate but significant shortening of TCRB CDR3s in all four CD4+ subsets.

Expressed TCRB transcripts got sequenced, as all isolated RNA was reverse transcribed. Clones were sequenced by immunoSEQ multiplex PCR, and TCRdb holds only the in-frame ones, with some missing. This sample has about 340,000 clones; 13% occur once, and the top ten carry roughly 0.015%. These TCRs' antigens remain unknown. Sequenced material: naive CD4+ T cells from blood. The source is a woman under 30 with type 1 diabetes.

The CDR3: CASRSSAATDTQYF. The CDR3 DNA reads as TGTGCCAGCAGGAGCAGCGCCGCCACAGATACGCAGTATTTT. The gene calls are TRBV5-4 and TRBJ2-3; D gene unclear. Germline assignment: CDR1 SGHNT and CDR2 YYREEE (reference sequence). This CDR3 has 14 amino acids. Trimming took off 5 bases at V and 2 bases at J, with 12 bases between the two ends.

This clone was picked up a small number of times. This chain connects TRBV11-2 to TRBJ2-3, with D perhaps matching TRBD2 (5 bases). The CDR3 length is 13 residues. Germline V CDR1 and CDR2: SGHAT, FQNNGV. Trimming left V 5 bases short and J 2 bases short, with 8 bases between. DNA for the CDR3: TGTGCCAGCAGCCGAGCGGACACAGATACGCAGTATTTT. Translation gives CASSRADTDTQYF.

This clone was detected a few times. The genes are TRBV29-1 and TRBJ1-2, with 7 bases that match TRBD1. With V trimmed by 3 bases and J by 7 bases, 8 bases remained unmatched. The CDR3 runs to 13 residues. Germline loops: CDR1 SQVTM, CDR2 ANQGSEA. CDR3 nucleotide sequence: TGCAGCGTTGAGCGAGGCACAGGGGCTGGCTACACCTTC. It yields the protein CSVERGTGAGYTF.

The chain employs TRBV18 and TRBJ2-1; possible D gene TRBD1, 5 bases. V gave up 5 bases and J gave up 9 bases, with 11 bases separating them. The V gene's germline CDR1 is KGHSH and CDR2 LQKENI. There are 12 residues in the CDR3. The CDR3 loop reads CASSESRGEQFF. The CDR3 DNA reads as TGTGCCAGCTCAGAAAGTAGGGGTGAGCAGTTCTTC.

This chain links TRBV30 with TRBJ2-5; D perhaps matches TRBD1 (5 bases). Trimming removed 2 bases from V and 8 bases from J, with 12 bases in between. The CDR3 is 12 amino acids. CDR1 GTSNPN and CDR2 SVGIG come from the germline V gene (reference sequence). CDR3: CAWSRTFKTQYF. For the CDR3, the DNA is TGTGCCTGGAGTCGGACATTTAAAACCCAGTACTTC.

This chain uses TRBV4-1 with TRBJ2-7; 7 nucleotides match TRBD1. V shed 0 bases and J 2 bases; nucleotides not matched to a gene: 7. The CDR3 spans 16 residues. Germline V lookup: CDR1 MGHRA, CDR2 YSYEKL. The chain's CDR3 is CASSQDPRQGPYEQYV. The CDR3, as DNA: TGCGCCAGCAGCCAAGACCCTCGACAGGGCCCCTACGAGCAGTACGTC.

This clone was recorded a few times. The chain is built from TRBV28 and TRBJ1-2, with D possibly matching TRBD1 (5 bases). The CDR3 is made up of 12 amino acids. Germline CDR1 and CDR2: MDHEN and SYDVKM. V shed 11 bases and J shed 11 bases, with 21 bases lying between them. In DNA, the CDR3 is TGTGCCGCCAACCCAGCTCAGGGTTCGTACACCTTC. This codes for CAANPAQGSYTF.

This clone turned up a few times. The chain employs TRBV4-1 and TRBJ2-1, with 13 bases that match TRBD2. This CDR3 region has 17 residues. With V trimmed by 1 base and J by 7 bases, 7 bases remained unmatched. Per the germline V gene, CDR1 is MGHRA and CDR2 is YSYEKL. The CDR3 DNA reads as TGCGCCAGCAGCCAAGTACTAGCGGGAGGGCCATGGAATGAGCAGTTCTTC. Its protein product is CASSQVLAGGPWNEQFF.

This chain links TRBV20-1 with TRBJ2-1, with D tentatively TRBD2 (5 bases). The CDR3 contains 10 residues. Germline loops: CDR1 DFQATT, CDR2 SNEGSKA (reference sequence). CDR3 DNA sequence: TGCAGGAGGGTGTACAATGAGCAGTTCTTC. Amino acid sequence: CRRVYNEQFF.

This clone has only a few counts. J is TRBJ1-2 and V is TRBV11-2, with 7 bases identical to TRBD1. CDR3 size: 11 residues. Germline loops: CDR1 SGHAT, CDR2 FQNNGV. V shed 4 bases and J 7 bases; nucleotides not matched to a gene: 0. CDR3 DNA: TGTGCCAGCAGCTACAGGGGTGGCTACACCTTC. Protein product: CASSYRGGYTF.

This clone has a handful of counts. V and J are TRBV9 and TRBJ2-2; TRBD1 aligns across 8 bases. In germline, CDR1 is SGDLS, CDR2 YYNGEE. After removal of 3 bases from V and 4 bases from J, the junction contained 11 bases not matched to a gene. CDR3 length equals 17 residues. Here the CDR3 DNA reads TGTGCCAGCAGCGGACCCGATGGACAGGGTCGCACCGGGGAGCTGTTTTTT. Translating it yields CASSGPDGQGRTGELFF.

This clone was seen a handful of times. The chain carries TRBV7-9 and TRBJ2-1; 9 bases are a match to TRBD1. Germline values: CDR1 SEHNR, CDR2 FQNEAQ (reference sequence). V was pared by 4 bases and J by 6 bases, with 4 bases of the junction left unmatched. This CDR3 is 14 amino acids long. CDR3 DNA sequence: TGTGCCAGCAGCTACCGGGACAGGGTCAATGAGCAGTTCTTC. Its translation: CASSYRDRVNEQFF.

This rearrangement joins TRBV5-6 to TRBJ1-2; 11 bases are shared with TRBD1. The CDR3 loop spans 15 amino acids. Germline trimming cut 0 bases from V and 11 bases from J; bases unmatched to any gene: 9. Germline V gene lookup returns CDR1 SGHDT and CDR2 YYEEEE. CDR3 sequence reads: CASSLEGQGASGYTF. The CDR3 DNA follows: TGTGCCAGCAGCTTGGAAGGACAGGGGGCGAGCGGGTACACCTTC.

The V call is TRBV5-6, the J call TRBJ2-7; D is ambiguous. CDR1 is SGHDT and CDR2 is YYEEEE in the germline V gene. V lost 2 bases and J lost 2, with 8 bases in between. CDR3 length: 13 residues. In nucleotides, the CDR3 is TGTGCCAGCAGCTTCTCAGGTCCCTACGAGCAGTACTTC. Translation: CASSFSGPYEQYF. Variable domain in full (rest from reference TRBV5-6 and TRBJ2-7): DAGVTQSPTHLIKTRGQQVTLRCSPKSGHDTVSWYQQALGQGPQFIFQYYEEEERQRGNFPDRFSGHQFPNYSSELNVNALLLGDSALYLCASSFSGPYEQYFGPGTRLTVT.

V is TRBV7-8 and J is TRBJ2-1; TRBD2 agrees at 16 bases. The CDR3 has 16 amino acids. J gave up 9 bases and V 5 bases, and 7 bases lay outside the gene matches. Germline loops: CDR1 SGHVS, CDR2 FQNEAQ. The CDR3 sequence: CASSPPGTSGRGEQFF. In nucleotides, the CDR3 is TGTGCCAGCAGCCCACCTGGGACTAGCGGGAGGGGTGAGCAGTTCTTC. Full variable domain (missing parts from reference TRBV7-8 and TRBJ2-1): GAGVSQSPRYKVAKRGQDVALRCDPISGHVSLFWYQQALGQGPEFLTYFQNEAQLDKSGLPSDRFFAERPEGSVSTLKIQRTQQEDSAVYLCASSPPGTSGRGEQFFGPGTRLTVL.

There are a few counts of this clone. The genes are TRBV5-4 and TRBJ2-1; 7 bases fit TRBD2. V lost 4 bases to trimming and J lost 0 bases; unmatched junction nucleotides: 7. This CDR3 region has 16 residues. Germline V gene sequence: CDR1 SGHNT, CDR2 YYREEE (reference sequence). The CDR3 loop reads CASSPHSGISYNEQFF. CDR3 nucleotide sequence: TGTGCCAGCAGCCCCCACAGCGGGATCTCCTACAATGAGCAGTTCTTC.

This clone occurred a few times. The J gene is TRBJ1-2, the V gene TRBV7-9, with a possible D match to TRBD1 (6 bases). Germline V lookup: CDR1 SEHNR, CDR2 FQNEAQ (reference sequence). Trimming took 2 bases from V and 7 from J, leaving 14 bases between them. The CDR3 sequence is 14 residues long. The CDR3 DNA is TGTGCCAGCAGCTTAACAGGGAAACACTCTGGCTACACCTTC. Its protein product is CASSLTGKHSGYTF.

The chain recombines TRBV4-1 with TRBJ1-1; 8 nucleotides agree with TRBD1. After removal of 4 bases from V and 1 base from J, the junction contained 11 bases not matched to a gene. There are 17 residues in the CDR3. Germline assignment: CDR1 MGHRA and CDR2 YSYEKL. CDR3 DNA sequence: TGCGCCAGCAGCCGCCAATCGACAGGGGCGAAGAACACTGAAGCTTTCTTT. It yields the protein CASSRQSTGAKNTEAFF.

The V gene is TRBV5-4, the J gene TRBJ2-1; D possibly corresponds to TRBD2 (5 bases). The V and J ends lost 4 bases and 4 bases respectively, with 12 bases between them. Germline V gene data show CDR1 as SGHNT and CDR2 as YYREEE (reference sequence). This CDR3 comprises 14 residues. CDR3 region: CASSPSSGYNEQFF. The CDR3 DNA sequence: TGTGCCAGCAGCCCTTCGTCGGGATACAATGAGCAGTTCTTC. Full variable domain (outside the CDR3, taken from reference TRBV5-4 and TRBJ2-1): ETGVTQSPTHLIKTRGQQVTLRCSSQSGHNTVSWYQQALGQGPQFIFQYYREEENGRGNFPPRFSGLQFPNYSSELNVNALELDDSALYLCASSPSSGYNEQFFGPGTRLTVL.

In this sample, this clone turned up a few times. Other DNA sequences from this sample encode an identical CDR3 as well. The chain is built from TRBV7-2 and TRBJ2-5; 8 nucleotides align to TRBD2. There are 14 residues in the CDR3. Germline V gives CDR1 SGHTA, CDR2 FQGNSA. V was pared by 6 bases and J by 4 bases, with 7 bases of the junction left unmatched. CDR3 protein: CASSLAGGGETQYF. CDR3 nucleotide sequence: TGTGCCAGCAGTCTAGCCGGGGGGGGAGAGACCCAGTACTTC. The whole variable domain, filled in from reference TRBV7-2 and TRBJ2-5, reads GAGVSQSPSNKVTEKGKDVELRCDPISGHTALYWYRQSLGQGLEFLIYFQGNSAPDKSGLPSDRFSAERTGGSVSTLTIQRTQQEDSAVYLCASSLAGGGETQYFGPGTRLLVL.

This chain connects TRBV9 to TRBJ2-7, with 8 nucleotides matching TRBD2. This CDR3 region has 16 residues. V lost 7 bases to trimming and J lost 5 bases; unmatched junction nucleotides: 17. Looked up from germline, CDR1 is SGDLS and CDR2 is YYNGEE. CDR3 nucleotides: TGTGCCAGCCCGAAGGCGGGAGGACGTCATGGGGACGAGCAGTACGTC. This translates into CASPKAGGRHGDEQYV.

The genes are TRBV7-8 and TRBJ2-5, with D unresolved. The germline V gene encodes CDR1 SGHVS and CDR2 FQNEAQ. The length of the CDR3 is 16 residues. Between the trimmed V and J ends, which lost 4 bases and 5 bases, there was a span of 20 bases. This chain's CDR3 is CASSSGSPRQLETQYF. In DNA form, the CDR3 reads TGTGCCAGCAGCTCCGGGTCCCCGAGGCAATTGGAGACCCAGTACTTC.

This clone has a handful of counts. The chain combines TRBV6-6 with TRBJ1-3, with TRBD1 matching 8 bases. Germline trimming cut 6 bases from V and 3 bases from J; bases unmatched to any gene: 4. CDR3 length: 14 residues. Germline CDR1 and CDR2: MNHNY and SVGAGI (reference sequence). The CDR3 DNA reads TGTGCCAGCAGCCGGACAGGGATTGGAAACACCATATATTTT. Its protein is CASSRTGIGNTIYF.

The rearrangement links TRBV18 to TRBJ1-1, with 9 bases fitting TRBD1. This CDR3 is 16 amino acids long. Germline V gene data show CDR1 as KGHSH and CDR2 as LQKENI. V gave up 2 bases and J gave up 6 bases; unmatched junction bases: 10. The CDR3 bases are TGTGCCAGCTCACCAAGGCGACAGGGGGGGGTCGCTGAAGCTTTCTTT. Its translation: CASSPRRQGGVAEAFF.

The chain recombines TRBV5-4 with TRBJ2-1, with 11 bases matching TRBD2. The CDR3 loop spans 17 amino acids. Germline lookup yields CDR1 SGHNT and CDR2 YYREEE (reference sequence). V lost 4 bases and J lost 10; bases outside the gene matches: 16. The CDR3: CASSPGGISGRDGEQFF. The CDR3 DNA reads as TGTGCCAGCAGCCCAGGGGGGATTAGCGGGAGGGATGGGGAGCAGTTCTTC.